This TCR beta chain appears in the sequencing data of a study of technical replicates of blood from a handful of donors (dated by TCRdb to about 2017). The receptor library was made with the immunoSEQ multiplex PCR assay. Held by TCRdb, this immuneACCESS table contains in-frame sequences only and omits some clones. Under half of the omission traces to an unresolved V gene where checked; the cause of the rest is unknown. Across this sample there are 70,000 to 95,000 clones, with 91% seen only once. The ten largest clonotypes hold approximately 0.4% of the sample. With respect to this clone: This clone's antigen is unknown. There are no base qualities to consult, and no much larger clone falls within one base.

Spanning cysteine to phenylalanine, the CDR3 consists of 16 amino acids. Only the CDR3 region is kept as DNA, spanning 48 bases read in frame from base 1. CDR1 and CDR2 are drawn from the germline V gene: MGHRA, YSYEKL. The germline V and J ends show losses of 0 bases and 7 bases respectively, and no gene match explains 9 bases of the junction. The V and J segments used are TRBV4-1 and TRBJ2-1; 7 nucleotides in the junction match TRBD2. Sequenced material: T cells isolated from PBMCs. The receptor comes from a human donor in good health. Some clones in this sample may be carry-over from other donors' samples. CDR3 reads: CASSQDEVGGQNEQFF. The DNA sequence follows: TGCGCCAGCAGCCAAGATGAGGTGGGAGGGCAAAATGAGCAGTTCTTC.